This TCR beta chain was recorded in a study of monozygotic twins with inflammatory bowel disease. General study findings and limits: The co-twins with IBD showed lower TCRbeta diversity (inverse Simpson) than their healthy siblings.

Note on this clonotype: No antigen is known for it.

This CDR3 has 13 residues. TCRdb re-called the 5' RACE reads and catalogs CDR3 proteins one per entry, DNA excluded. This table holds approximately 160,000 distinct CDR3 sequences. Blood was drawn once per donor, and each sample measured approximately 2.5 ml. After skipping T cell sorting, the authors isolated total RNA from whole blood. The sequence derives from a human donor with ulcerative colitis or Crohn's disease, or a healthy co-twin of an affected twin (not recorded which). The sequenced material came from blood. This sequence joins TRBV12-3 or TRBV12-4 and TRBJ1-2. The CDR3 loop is CASSSQGGYGYTF.